This T cell receptor beta chain was profiled in a study of T cell responses to AZD1222 COVID-19 vaccine. Study-level points and caveats: The study found vaccine-associated CD4 TCRs spanning spike, dominant at 160-218 and 743-854. In all cases, repertoires were sampled only after the peak T cell response. Spike-specific TCR breadth and depth both grew after two AZD1222 doses. As reported, nearly half of all spike-specific TCRs target variant regions that are unmutated.

This clone has a single count. What it binds is unknown. CDR3 size: 16 residues. Trimming took 0 bases from V and 2 from J, leaving 12 bases between them. CDR1 is MGHRA, CDR2 YSYEKL, per germline. Profiling relied on immunoSEQ multiplex PCR, and the TCRdb table lists in-frame clones only, not all of them. This table has 150,000 to 250,000 clones, 93% appearing once. The receptor was isolated from an adult who received the AZD1222 COVID-19 vaccine. V gene TRBV4-1 combines with J gene TRBJ2-3; D remains ambiguous. This specimen was peripheral blood, taken 28 days after the second AZD1222 dose. The chain's CDR3 is CASSQDLARFTDTQYF. As DNA, the CDR3 is TGCGCCAGCAGCCAAGATCTCGCTAGATTCACAGATACGCAGTATTTT.